These T cell receptor beta chains were read from a single sample in a study of CDR3 diversity in severe acne. TCRdb used MiXCR to reprocess the PCR reads, holding one entry per CDR3 protein. The profile covers roughly 100,000 distinct CDR3 sequences, with approximately 47% appearing a single time and about an eighth taken by the ten largest. Material: blood. The origin of the receptors is a male donor with acne. CDR3s leave out the opening cysteine and the closing phenylalanine or tryptophan. The order of the fields is V gene, CDR3 length, CDR3 protein.

V gene: TRBV25-1; CDR3 length: 12; CDR3 protein: ASTSAGTGQGYT
V gene: TRBV5-5; CDR3 length: 12; CDR3 protein: ASSLGDSDQPQH
V gene: TRBV10-3; CDR3 length: 12; CDR3 protein: AISDIGAEETQY
V gene: TRBV20-1; CDR3 length: 9; CDR3 protein: SAQGSTEAF
V gene: TRBV28; CDR3 length: 14; CDR3 protein: ASSLGTSGGVGEQF
V gene: TRBV28; CDR3 length: 15; CDR3 protein: ASSLQRGREGDYGYT
V gene: TRBV24-1; CDR3 length: 14; CDR3 protein: ATSDFPRADTGELF
V gene: TRBV5-8; CDR3 length: 10; CDR3 protein: ASSEVSWELF
V gene: TRBV15; CDR3 length: 10; CDR3 protein: ASSYINSPLH
V gene: TRBV4-3; CDR3 length: 10; CDR3 protein: ASSREREKLF
V gene: TRBV12-3/TRBV12-4; CDR3 length: 14; CDR3 protein: ASSSTDYRATYEQY
V gene: TRBV19; CDR3 length: 14; CDR3 protein: ASSFLAVSGTGELF
V gene: TRBV2; CDR3 length: 14; CDR3 protein: ASKPTPGQGTCEQF
V gene: TRBV2; CDR3 length: 13; CDR3 protein: ASSEGTGGDYGYI
V gene: TRBV6-1; CDR3 length: 16; CDR3 protein: ASSESAAYLAGTGEQY
V gene: TRBV7-2; CDR3 length: 13; CDR3 protein: ASSFDRDGFYEQY
V gene: TRBV6-4; CDR3 length: 14; CDR3 protein: ASSESVGVLPGELF
V gene: TRBV15; CDR3 length: 13; CDR3 protein: ATSNRTGHSYEQY
V gene: TRBV7-2; CDR3 length: 17; CDR3 protein: ASSLAPGKLPGSNQPQH
V gene: TRBV6-5; CDR3 length: 15; CDR3 protein: ASSSTGFSAGANVLT
V gene: TRBV25-1; CDR3 length: 12; CDR3 protein: ASSPRGINQPQH
V gene: TRBV12-1; CDR3 length: 14; CDR3 protein: ASSLTRQGAGNTIY
V gene: TRBV25-1; CDR3 length: 11; CDR3 protein: ASSDPGLESLF
V gene: TRBV11-2; CDR3 length: 11; CDR3 protein: ASSPISSYEQY
V gene: TRBV9; CDR3 length: 11; CDR3 protein: ASSVTLEETQY
V gene: TRBV29-1; CDR3 length: 10; CDR3 protein: SVESSPAVQY
V gene: TRBV6-1; CDR3 length: 14; CDR3 protein: ASSKGLAGIADTQY
V gene: TRBV7-9; CDR3 length: 11; CDR3 protein: ASSRDNNQPQH
V gene: TRBV10-2; CDR3 length: 12; CDR3 protein: ASSPGQGAQTQY
V gene: TRBV30; CDR3 length: 10; CDR3 protein: AWRGGGYGYT
V gene: TRBV19; CDR3 length: 11; CDR3 protein: ASSATSGTFQF
V gene: TRBV9; CDR3 length: 14; CDR3 protein: ASSGAGGPGTDTQY
V gene: TRBV2; CDR3 length: 14; CDR3 protein: ASSSETSGGTYEQY
V gene: TRBV10-2; CDR3 length: 13; CDR3 protein: ASRDFMSSYNEQF
V gene: TRBV29-1; CDR3 length: 10; CDR3 protein: SVSDREEKLF
V gene: TRBV9; CDR3 length: 15; CDR3 protein: ASSGTGFVGGTDTQY
V gene: TRBV19; CDR3 length: 11; CDR3 protein: ATGTGGNSPLH
V gene: TRBV25-1; CDR3 length: 11; CDR3 protein: ASMRQGGLEAF
V gene: TRBV25-1; CDR3 length: 10; CDR3 protein: ASSERRDGWE
V gene: TRBV18; CDR3 length: 14; CDR3 protein: ASSPSGFGSGNTIY
V gene: TRBV11-2; CDR3 length: 13; CDR3 protein: ASSLGLAGVETQY
V gene: TRBV19; CDR3 length: 13; CDR3 protein: ASSIGTSGSNEQF
V gene: TRBV27; CDR3 length: 14; CDR3 protein: ASSLQEGGSGNTIY
V gene: TRBV20-1; CDR3 length: 10; CDR3 protein: SSRAWDTEAF
V gene: TRBV6-6; CDR3 length: 16; CDR3 protein: ASSWIGIGSVVTDTQY
V gene: TRBV12-3/TRBV12-4; CDR3 length: 13; CDR3 protein: ASSLWGKGDTEAF
V gene: TRBV24-1; CDR3 length: 10; CDR3 protein: ATSATSWEQF
V gene: TRBV2; CDR3 length: 13; CDR3 protein: ASTGTQGPNEKLF
V gene: TRBV25-1; CDR3 length: 12; CDR3 protein: ASSGAGDTGELF
V gene: TRBV10-3; CDR3 length: 14; CDR3 protein: AISESWGRRTDTQY
V gene: TRBV6-5; CDR3 length: 11; CDR3 protein: ATLNAPSYEQY
V gene: TRBV29-1; CDR3 length: 11; CDR3 protein: SAFSRAWETQY
V gene: TRBV24-1; CDR3 length: 12; CDR3 protein: ATSDLGSGRMQF
V gene: TRBV7-2; CDR3 length: 11; CDR3 protein: ASSLGDLGTQY
V gene: TRBV10-2; CDR3 length: 10; CDR3 protein: ASSEVTGGEE
V gene: TRBV5-5; CDR3 length: 17; CDR3 protein: ASSPEAGDVIRAKNIQY
V gene: TRBV12-3/TRBV12-4; CDR3 length: 11; CDR3 protein: ASSFAEIETQY
V gene: TRBV9; CDR3 length: 11; CDR3 protein: ASSPWGGDEAF
V gene: TRBV10-3; CDR3 length: 13; CDR3 protein: ASSGIRDRDYGYT
V gene: TRBV29-1; CDR3 length: 10; CDR3 protein: SVIITDGDLH